Below are 2 T cell receptor beta chains sequenced from a single sample in a study of blood T cell repertoires in COVID-19. Only in-frame clones appear in the TCRdb table, and some are missing; sequencing was by immunoSEQ multiplex PCR. This table has a few hundred thousand clones, approximately 80% appearing once. The sample taken for sequencing was peripheral blood. The receptor set was obtained from a man between 25 and 39 years old who had recovered from COVID-19.

The rearrangement joins TRBV4-2 to TRBJ2-7; 7 bases align to TRBD2. V was clipped by 1 base and J by 2 bases; unmatched bases: 2. The CDR3 runs to 14 residues. Germline CDR1 is LGHNA and CDR2 is YNFKEQ. CDR3 DNA: TGTGCCAGCAGCCAAGCCGGGGGGACCTACGAGCAGTACTTC. Translated: CASSQAGGTYEQYF.

DNA of the CDR3: TGTGCCAGCAACCACAGGGATCGCACCGGGGAGCTGTTTTTT. The encoded protein is CASNHRDRTGELFF. The chain uses TRBV3-1 (or the pseudogene TRBV3-2) and TRBJ2-2; D is possibly TRBD1 (6 bases). Germline lookup yields CDR1 LGHDT and CDR2 YNNKEL (reference sequence). V lost 7 bases and J 4 bases, leaving 13 bases between the germline ends. The CDR3 has 14 amino acids.